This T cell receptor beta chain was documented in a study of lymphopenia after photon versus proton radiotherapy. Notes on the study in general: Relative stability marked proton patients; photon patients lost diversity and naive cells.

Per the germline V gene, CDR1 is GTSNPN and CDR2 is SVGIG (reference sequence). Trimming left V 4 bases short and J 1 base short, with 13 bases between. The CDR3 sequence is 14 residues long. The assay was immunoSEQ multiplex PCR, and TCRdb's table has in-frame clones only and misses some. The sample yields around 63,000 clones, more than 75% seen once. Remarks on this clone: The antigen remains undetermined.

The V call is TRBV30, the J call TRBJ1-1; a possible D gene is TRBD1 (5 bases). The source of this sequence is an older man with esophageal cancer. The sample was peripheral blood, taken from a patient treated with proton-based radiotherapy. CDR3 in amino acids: CAWKAKGWNTEAFF. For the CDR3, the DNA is TGTGCCTGGAAGGCGAAGGGGTGGAACACTGAAGCTTTCTTT.